This entry features one T cell receptor (beta chain) sequence. Its antigen is still unknown. This specimen belongs to a study of blood T cells in healthy people across ages. The study, taken as a whole, reports: TCR beta diversity, measured per million T cells, fell in a roughly linear way with age. Compared with aged donors, long-lived donors showed fewer expanded clones, suggesting selection.

Researchers report isolating at least 7 million PBMCs per sample. The authors ran a second PCR of about 6 to 12 cycles using a sample-barcoded 5' primer and a J-beta primer mix. Samples each returned at least 2.5 million CDR3-containing paired-end reads. Using its own MiXCR run on the 5' RACE reads, TCRdb lists one record per CDR3 protein. The sample gives 1.5 million to 2 million distinct CDR3 sequences, about two fifths of which show up once; roughly 24% is in the top ten. Source material: blood. The sequence was collected from a human donor in good health.

CDR3 sequence (DNA): TGCAGTGCTAGAGATCTCGGAGGGGATGAAAAACTGTTTTTT. Its translation: CSARDLGGDEKLFF. The gene calls are TRBV20-1 and TRBJ1-4, with TRBD1 as a possible D gene (5 bases). Germline V gives CDR1 DFQATT, CDR2 SNEGSKA (reference sequence). The V end was cut by 0 bases, the J end by 6 bases, with 11 bases between. The CDR3 spans 14 residues.